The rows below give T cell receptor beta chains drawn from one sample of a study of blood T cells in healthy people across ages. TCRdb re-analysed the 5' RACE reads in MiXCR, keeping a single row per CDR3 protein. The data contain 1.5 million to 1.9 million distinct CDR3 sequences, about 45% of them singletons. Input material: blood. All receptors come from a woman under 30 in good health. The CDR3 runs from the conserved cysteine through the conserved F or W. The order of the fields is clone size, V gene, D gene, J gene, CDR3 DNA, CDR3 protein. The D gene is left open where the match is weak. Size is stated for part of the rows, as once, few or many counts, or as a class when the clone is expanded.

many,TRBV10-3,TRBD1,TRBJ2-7,TGTGCCATCAGTGAAGGACAGGGGAGAGGGACTACTAACGAGCAGTACTTC,CAISEGQGRGTTNEQYF
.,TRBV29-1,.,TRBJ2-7,TGCAGCGCCCTCGACGGGGTCTCCTACGAGCAGTACTTC,CSALDGVSYEQYF
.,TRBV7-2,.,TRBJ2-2,TGTGCCAGCAGCTTAGTGGGGGGGGGGGCGGCCACCGGGGAGCTGTTTTTT,CASSLVGGGAATGELFF
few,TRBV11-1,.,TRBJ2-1,TGTGCCAGCAGCGTATACAACGTGAATGAGCAGTTCTTC,CASSVYNVNEQFF
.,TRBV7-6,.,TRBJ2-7,TGTGCCAGCAGCGCCCTTACGGGGGCCGAGTCCTACGAGCAGTACTTC,CASSALTGAESYEQYF
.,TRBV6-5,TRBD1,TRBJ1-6,TGTGCCAGCAAACCGGGGACAGTAGGGTTTCCCCTCCACTTT,CASKPGTVGFPLHF
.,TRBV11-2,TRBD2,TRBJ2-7,TGTGCCAGCAGCCATACCCCTATACTAACTAGCGGGGGGTATTTCCACTACGAGCAGTACTTC,CASSHTPILTSGGYFHYEQYF
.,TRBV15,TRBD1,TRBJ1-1,TGTGCCACCAGCACCGCCTCAGGACAGGTTGAAGCTTTCTTT,CATSTASGQVEAFF
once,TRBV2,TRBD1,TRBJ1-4,TGTGCCAGCAGTGAACGGGGCGGGACAGATGAAAAACTGTTTTTT,CASSERGGTDEKLFF
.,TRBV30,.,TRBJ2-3,TGTGCCTGGAGCTTAGCGGTGCGCACAGATACGCAGTATTTT,CAWSLAVRTDTQYF
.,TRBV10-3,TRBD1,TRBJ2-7,TGTGCCACTGGACAGGGGAAATATGCCTACGAGCAGTACTTC,CATGQGKYAYEQYF
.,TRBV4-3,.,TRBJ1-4,TGCGCCAGCAGCCAAGATGGGCGGCTAACTAATGAAAAACTGTTTTTT,CASSQDGRLTNEKLFF
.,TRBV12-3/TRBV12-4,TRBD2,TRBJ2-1,TGTGCCAGCACCCGTCGGGCTAGCGGGGCTCTCTACAATGAGCAGTTCTTC,CASTRRASGALYNEQFF
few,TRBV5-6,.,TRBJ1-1,TGTGCCAGCAGCGTGTTAGGGTCGGGTGAAGCTTTCTTT,CASSVLGSGEAFF
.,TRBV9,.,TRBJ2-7,TGTGCCAGCAGCGTCACCCCTGACACCCGTCGCTACGAGCAGTACTTC,CASSVTPDTRRYEQYF
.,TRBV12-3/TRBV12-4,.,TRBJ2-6,TGTGCCAGCAGTTTAGACGCAGGGGCCTTCTCTGGGGCCAACGTCCTGACTTTC,CASSLDAGAFSGANVLTF
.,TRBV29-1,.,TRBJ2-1,TGCAGCGTCACCCAGGACGCCTACAATGAGCAGTTCTTC,CSVTQDAYNEQFF
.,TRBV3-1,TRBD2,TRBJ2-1,TGTGCCAGCACCCGGGCTAGCGGGATCTACAATGAGCAGTTCTTC,CASTRASGIYNEQFF
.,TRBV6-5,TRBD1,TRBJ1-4,TGTGCCAGCAGTATCCCCCCCGGGACAGGGGGGAAAAAACTGTTTTTT,CASSIPPGTGGKKLFF
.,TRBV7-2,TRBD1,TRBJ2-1,TGTGCCAGCAGCTCAAAAACCGGGACAGGGCGCTACAATGAGCAGTTCTTC,CASSSKTGTGRYNEQFF
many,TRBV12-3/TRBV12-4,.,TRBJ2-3,TGTGCCAGCAGTTTTCGAGGACCCACAGATACGCAGTATTTT,CASSFRGPTDTQYF
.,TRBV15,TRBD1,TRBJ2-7,TGTGCCACCACTCCGGGACAGGAATCTACCTACGAGCAGTACTTC,CATTPGQESTYEQYF
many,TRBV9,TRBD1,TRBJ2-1,TGTGCCAGCAGCTCGGACAGGGCTCCCCACAATGAGCAGTTCTTC,CASSSDRAPHNEQFF
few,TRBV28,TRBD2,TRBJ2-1,TGTGCCAGCAGCTCTGGACTAGCGGACGAGCAGTTCTTC,CASSSGLADEQFF
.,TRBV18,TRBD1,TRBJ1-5,TGTGCCAGCTCACCCCGGACAGGGGGACCTTATAGCAATCAGCCCCAGCATTTT,CASSPRTGGPYSNQPQHF
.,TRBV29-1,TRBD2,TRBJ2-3,TGCAGCGTTGAACCAGCGGGGCCTAGCACAGATACGCAGTATTTT,CSVEPAGPSTDTQYF
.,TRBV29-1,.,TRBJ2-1,TGCAGCGTTGAAGTAATATTGCGGGGCCAATACAATGAGCAGTTCTTC,CSVEVILRGQYNEQFF
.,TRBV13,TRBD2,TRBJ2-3,TGTGCCAGCAGCTCACTCTTAGCGGGGCGAGGCACAGATACGCAGTATTTT,CASSSLLAGRGTDTQYF
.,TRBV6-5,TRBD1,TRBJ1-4,TGTGCCAGCAACGCCGGACAGGGCGCCTTTGGGGAAAAACTGTTTTTT,CASNAGQGAFGEKLFF
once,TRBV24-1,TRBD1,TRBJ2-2,TGTGCCACCAGTGACCCGCACGACAGGGGCGGCGGGGAGCTGTTTTTT,CATSDPHDRGGGELFF
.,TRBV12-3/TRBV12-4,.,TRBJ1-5,TGTGCCAGCAGTAGAGGATCTAGCAATCAGCCCCAGCATTTT,CASSRGSSNQPQHF
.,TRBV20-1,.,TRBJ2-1,TGCAGTGCTAGAGTTCCAGGACAGCGGCCCGGGTGGCAGTTCTTC,CSARVPGQRPGWQFF
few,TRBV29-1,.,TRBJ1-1,TGCAGCGTAACAGGGATTGCTGAAGCTTTCTTT,CSVTGIAEAFF
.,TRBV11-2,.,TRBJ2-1,TGTGCCAGCAGCTCCTCTTCCCAGGGTTGGAATGAGCAGTTCTTC,CASSSSSQGWNEQFF
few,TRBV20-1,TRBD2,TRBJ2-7,TGCAGTGCGGAAGCGGGGGCCTCCTACAATGAGCAGTACTTC,CSAEAGASYNEQYF
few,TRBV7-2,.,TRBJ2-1,TGTGCCAGCAGCCCCAGGCGGGGAAACTACAATGAGCAGTTCTTC,CASSPRRGNYNEQFF
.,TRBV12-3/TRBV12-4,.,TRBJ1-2,TGTGCCAACAGTGGGGAATCTTGGGGCTATGGCTACACCTTC,CANSGESWGYGYTF
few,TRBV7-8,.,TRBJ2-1,TGTGCCAGCAGCGTTGGGACGGATAGCTCCTACAATGAGCAGTTCTTC,CASSVGTDSSYNEQFF
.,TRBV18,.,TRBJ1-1,TGTGCCAGCTCAGCCACAGGGAGTACTGAAGCTTTCTTT,CASSATGSTEAFF
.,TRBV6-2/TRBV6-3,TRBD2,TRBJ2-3,TGTGCCAGCAGTTACTTTCTAGCGGGGACAGATACGCAGTATTTT,CASSYFLAGTDTQYF
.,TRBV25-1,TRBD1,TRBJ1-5,TGTGCCAGCAGTGACGGGACAGGGTATGATCAGCCCCAGCATTTT,CASSDGTGYDQPQHF
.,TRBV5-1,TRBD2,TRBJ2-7,TGCGCCAGCAGCCTGGGATCTAGCGGGAGAGTTTCCTACGAGCAGTACTTC,CASSLGSSGRVSYEQYF